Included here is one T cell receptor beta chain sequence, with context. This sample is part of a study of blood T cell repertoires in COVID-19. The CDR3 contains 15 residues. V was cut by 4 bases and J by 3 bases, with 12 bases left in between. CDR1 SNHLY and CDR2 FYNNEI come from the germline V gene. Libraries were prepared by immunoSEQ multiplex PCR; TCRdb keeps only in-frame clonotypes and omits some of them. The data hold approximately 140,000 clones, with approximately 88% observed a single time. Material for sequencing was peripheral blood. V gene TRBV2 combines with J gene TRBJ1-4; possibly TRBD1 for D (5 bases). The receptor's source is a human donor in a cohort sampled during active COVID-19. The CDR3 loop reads CASSGAGGSNEKLFF. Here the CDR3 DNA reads TGTGCCAGCAGTGGGGCGGGGGGGTCTAATGAAAAACTGTTTTTT.